The 9 T cell receptor beta chains presented below share a single source sample, sequenced in a study of cytomegalovirus exposure and HLA in healthy donors. Both 60 Vbeta primers and 13 Jbeta primers went into the PCR. Sequencing was performed with immunoSEQ multiplex PCR; in TCRdb, only in-frame clones are kept and a portion is missing. The sample carries around 150,000 clones, 9.4% recorded once. The specimen sequenced was PBMCs. The receptors derive from a male donor in good health and CMV-seronegative.

V and J are TRBV29-1 and TRBJ2-5; no firm D call. Gene TRBJ2-7 matches the end of the DNA better, so the J call may be wrong. Germline V gene lookup returns CDR1 SQVTM and CDR2 ANQGSEA. This CDR3 region has 12 residues. CDR3 sequence (DNA): TGCAGCGTTGAGGCAGGTCCTCGCGAGCAGTACTTC. This sequence encodes CSVEAGPREQYF.

This chain links TRBV10-3 with TRBJ2-2, with D possibly matching TRBD2 (6 bases). CDR1 ENHRY and CDR2 SYGVKD come from the germline V gene. CDR3 length: 14 amino acids. Deletions cut 10 bases from V and 4 bases from J, with 16 bases between. CDR3 sequence: CASGAGLVTGELFF. DNA for the CDR3: TGTGCCAGCGGGGCTGGGCTTGTCACCGGGGAGCTGTTTTTT.

The genes are TRBV19 and TRBJ2-7; 7 positions match TRBD1. Germline loops: CDR1 LNHDA, CDR2 SQIVND (reference sequence). V lost 10 bases and J lost 2; bases outside the gene matches: 5. This CDR3 has 12 amino acids. Written as DNA, the CDR3 is TGTGCCACAAAACAGGGGACCTACGAGCAGTACTTC. Its translation is CATKQGTYEQYF.

The rearrangement uses TRBV10-3 and TRBJ2-7, with 9 bases aligning to TRBD2. Germline CDR1 reads ENHRY; CDR2 reads SYGVKD. CDR3 length: 16 residues. After removal of 2 bases from V and 3 bases from J, the junction contained 8 bases not matched to a gene. This CDR3 is CAISEPRLAALYEQYF. In nucleotides, the CDR3 is TGTGCCATCAGTGAGCCACGACTAGCGGCACTCTACGAGCAGTACTTC.

The gene calls are TRBV9 and TRBJ1-5; the D gene is possibly TRBD1 (6 bases). The CDR3 is made up of 13 amino acids. Looked up from germline, CDR1 is SGDLS and CDR2 is YYNGEE. V was pared by 2 bases and J by 9 bases, with 12 bases between. The CDR3 coding sequence is TGTGCCAGCAGCGTCGGGGGGCTGCGGCCCCAGCATTTT. Amino acid sequence: CASSVGGLRPQHF.

There are a few counts of this clone. The rearrangement joins TRBV29-1 to TRBJ1-2, with D unresolved. Germline lookup yields CDR1 SQVTM and CDR2 ANQGSEA. CDR3 size: 12 residues. Written as DNA, the CDR3 is TGCAGAGTTCCCAAACACAACTATGGCTACACCTTC. Translating gives CRVPKHNYGYTF.

This clone was observed a handful of times. The chain couples TRBV7-9 to TRBJ1-1; 8 nucleotides align to TRBD1. Trimming removed 4 bases from V and 11 bases from J; junction bases left unmatched: 9. Germline loops: CDR1 SEHNR, CDR2 FQNEAQ (reference sequence). The CDR3 runs 13 residues. CDR3 sequence reads: CASSSHPDRDAFF. The CDR3 coding sequence is TGTGCCAGCAGCTCCCACCCGGACAGGGATGCTTTCTTT.

This rearrangement joins TRBV28 to TRBJ1-2; 9 bases are shared with TRBD1. CDR3 length: 17 amino acids. CDR1 is MDHEN, CDR2 SYDVKM, per germline. Trimming at V came to 4 bases and at J to 4 bases, leaving 13 bases not matched to a gene. DNA of the CDR3: TGTGCCAGCAGTTCTCCGGGACAGGGACCTCTTGGCTATGGCTACACCTTC. Protein: CASSSPGQGPLGYGYTF.

The chain carries TRBV11-2 and TRBJ1-3, with TRBD1 matching 7 bases. Germline V gene sequence: CDR1 SGHAT, CDR2 FQNNGV. V lost 1 base to trimming and J lost 4 bases; unmatched junction nucleotides: 4. This CDR3 is built from 15 residues. CDR3 nucleotide sequence: TGTGCCAGCAGCTTAGGGTGGACAGGAGGAAACACCATATATTTT. Amino acid sequence: CASSLGWTGGNTIYF.